This T cell receptor beta chain was identified during a study of T cell responses to AZD1222 COVID-19 vaccine. Regarding the study as a whole: Vaccine-associated CD4 TCRs ranged over spike, dominating at 160-218 and 743-854.

In regard to this clone: Antigen: not known.

Between the trimmed V and J ends, which lost 0 bases and 4 bases, there was a span of 10 bases. The CDR3 loop spans 14 amino acids. Germline loops: CDR1 SGHDT, CDR2 YYEEEE. Profiled with immunoSEQ multiplex PCR; TCRdb holds only in-frame clones, not every one. Here the sample spans about 150,000 clones, over 80% being singletons. The rearrangement links TRBV5-6 to TRBJ1-2; D is unresolved. This clonotype was sampled from an adult in good health. The source was peripheral blood, collected on day 0 of MenACWY control vaccination. CDR3 coding DNA: TGTGCCAGCAGCTTGGTCAGGAGTTCCTATGGCTACACCTTC. Translating gives CASSLVRSSYGYTF.